This T cell receptor (beta chain) is from a study of radiotherapy plus CTLA-4 blockade in lung cancer. Notes on this clone: What it binds is not known.

The data were produced by immunoSEQ multiplex PCR, yet TCRdb's version contains in-frame clones alone and is incomplete. The profile covers more than 75,000 clones, with 82% appearing a single time and around 25% taken by the ten largest. Study-wide results and caveats: Expansion of tumor-derived TCR clones was observed in blood after radiotherapy plus ipilimumab.

In germline, CDR1 is GTSNPN, CDR2 SVGIG (reference sequence). The CDR3 is made up of 14 amino acids. Trimming left V 3 bases short and J 0 bases short, with 11 bases between. This TCR came from a human donor with non-small cell lung cancer that progressed on radiotherapy plus ipilimumab. The chain joins TRBV30 to TRBJ1-2; no clear D gene. The sample in question was peripheral blood, obtained from a patient treated with radiotherapy plus ipilimumab. In nucleotides, the CDR3 is TGTGCCTGGAGCGCCACCCCCTCTAACTATGGCTACACCTTC. This encodes CAWSATPSNYGYTF.